This T cell receptor beta chain was captured by sequencing in a study of blood T cell repertoires in COVID-19. Study context: Italy, Spain and the United States were the sources of the convalescent and acute COVID-19 samples. T cells, B-cell-depleted T cells, or PBMCs provided the cDNA or gDNA that served as material.

The CDR3 totals 21 residues. Trimming removed 6 bases from V and 5 bases from J; junction bases left unmatched: 32. Germline CDR1 and CDR2: SGDLS and YYNGEE. Per the original data handling: Nucleated cell counts were estimated from reference gene primer amplification. Only in-frame clones appear in the TCRdb table, and some are missing; sequencing was by immunoSEQ multiplex PCR. V and J calls and clone size are as listed in that table; D and trimming were resolved from the DNA. The sample consists of approximately 240,000 clones, around 84% of them appearing once. Sequences were obtained from peripheral blood. The chain recombines TRBV9 with TRBJ2-7; TRBD1 agrees at 7 bases. The clonotype was recovered from a woman over 75 with active or convalescent COVID-19. The chain's CDR3 is CASTKRSYVSYVRDSLDEQYF. The CDR3, as DNA: TGTGCCAGCACCAAGCGTAGCTACGTGAGCTACGTGAGGGACAGCCTAGACGAGCAGTACTTC.